A single sample is the source of the 27 T cell receptor beta chains below, sequenced in a study of breast tumors, draining lymph nodes, adjacent tissues. TCRdb re-derived calls from the multiplex PCR reads in MiXCR, one entry per CDR3 protein. The data show around 250,000 distinct CDR3 sequences, roughly a third seen once. The lymph nodes were axillary draining lymph nodes from breast cancer patients. Material for sequencing was axillary lymph node tissue. The receptors come from a female donor with breast cancer. Some clones in this sample may be carry-over from other donors' samples.

This clonotype was observed many times. The V call is TRBV24-1, the J call TRBJ2-5; 10 positions agree with TRBD2. There are 13 residues in the CDR3. V lost 7 bases and J lost 3; bases outside the gene matches: 1. Looked up from germline, CDR1 is KGHDR and CDR2 is SFDVKD. CDR3 amino acids: CATSGLAEETQYF. In DNA, the CDR3 is TGTGCCACCAGCGGACTAGCGGAAGAGACCCAGTACTTC.

At least ten counts were recorded for this clonotype. This chain uses TRBV6-5 with TRBJ2-7; 7 nucleotides match TRBD1. Germline CDR1 MNHEY, CDR2 SVGAGI. The CDR3 is 14 residues long. V was pared by 8 bases and J by 2 bases, with 9 bases of the junction left unmatched. In DNA form, the CDR3 reads TGTGCCAGCGGACCCTCGGGACAGCCCTACGAGCAGTACTTC. Protein product: CASGPSGQPYEQYF.

V usage is TRBV29-1 and J usage is TRBJ1-2; TRBD1 might be the D (5 bases). Trimming removed 8 bases at V and 4 bases at J, with 14 bases between. From germline, CDR1 is SQVTM and CDR2 ANQGSEA. CDR3 length: 12 residues. The CDR3 protein is CSLQVQGYGYTF. The DNA of the CDR3 is TGCAGCCTACAGGTCCAGGGCTATGGCTACACCTTC.

This clonotype was counted many times. The genes are TRBV20-1 and TRBJ2-7; 12 positions match TRBD2. CDR1 is DFQATT and CDR2 is SNEGSKA in the germline V gene (reference sequence). This CDR3 contains 14 residues. The junction had 7 bases not matched to a gene; V was cut back by 5 bases and J by 5 bases. The CDR3 DNA reads TGCAGTGCTCCGACTAGCGGGAGATTTGACGAGCAGTACTTC. It translates to CSAPTSGRFDEQYF.

The gene calls are TRBV6-6 and TRBJ2-6; unclear D gene. The CDR3 sequence is 14 residues long. Looked up from germline, CDR1 is MNHNY and CDR2 is SVGAGI (reference sequence). Trimming cost V 5 bases and J 8 bases, with 13 bases left between them. CDR3 sequence (DNA): TGTGCCAGCAGTCACGGGTTAGGGACCAACGTCCTGACTTTC. It is translated as CASSHGLGTNVLTF.

This sequence joins TRBV24-1 and TRBJ1-6; 9 nucleotides match TRBD1. With V trimmed by 4 bases and J by 7 bases, 4 bases remained unmatched. The germline V gene encodes CDR1 KGHDR and CDR2 SFDVKD. This CDR3 has 15 residues. The CDR3, as DNA: TGTGCCACCAGTGACACCGGGACAGGGAATTCACCCCTCCACTTT. Its translation is CATSDTGTGNSPLHF.

This clonotype was recorded many times. The chain carries TRBV12-3 or TRBV12-4 and TRBJ2-7; TRBD2 matches at 7 bases. Unmatched junction bases numbered 6, after V lost 6 bases and J lost 4 bases. The CDR3 totals 13 residues. The CDR3 DNA reads as TGTGCCAGCAGAGCAGGGACTACTTACGAGCAGTACTTC. Its protein product is CASRAGTTYEQYF.

This clonotype appeared many times. The V call is TRBV9, the J call TRBJ2-1; tentative D call: TRBD2 (6 bases). The CDR3 runs 16 residues. The germline CDR1 and CDR2 sequences are SGDLS and YYNGEE. V gave up 3 bases and J gave up 6 bases, with 19 bases separating them. The CDR3 region has the DNA TGTGCCAGCAGCGCTAGGGACTTTGGACGAATCAATGAGCAGTTCTTC. As protein: CASSARDFGRINEQFF.

V gene TRBV19 combines with J gene TRBJ2-5; 8 bases line up with TRBD1. The CDR3 contains 14 residues. From germline, CDR1 is LNHDA and CDR2 SQIVND (reference sequence). Germline trimming cut 7 bases from V and 4 bases from J; bases unmatched to any gene: 8. CDR3 coding DNA: TGTGCCAGTACCCCTGGCAGGGGGCTAGAGACCCAGTACTTC. Protein: CASTPGRGLETQYF.

This clonotype has just a few counts. A much larger clone lies a single base off, so this may be a read error. The V call is TRBV6-5, the J call TRBJ1-6, with 9 bases aligning to TRBD1. Looked up from germline, CDR1 is MNHEY and CDR2 is SVGAGI. The V segment lost 5 bases and the J segment 7 bases; nucleotides outside the gene matches: 6. This CDR3 comprises 15 residues. DNA for the CDR3: TGTGCCAGCAGTCATGGGGACAGGGACAATTCACCCCTCCACTTT. This translates into CASSHGDRDNSPLHF.

In this sample, this clonotype turned up many times. V and J are TRBV7-2 and TRBJ2-1; D is undetermined. The V end lost 3 bases, the J end lost 6 bases, and 6 bases lay between the germline ends. The germline CDR1 and CDR2 sequences are SGHTA and FQGNSA. This CDR3 is built from 12 residues. The CDR3 DNA is TGTGCCAGCAGCTTTAATGTCAATGAGCAGTTCTTC. It encodes CASSFNVNEQFF.

Ten or more counts support this clonotype. As DNA, the CDR3 is TGTGCCAGCAGCTCCTGGACGGGGGGTGGAGAGACCCAGTACTTC. It specifies CASSSWTGGGETQYF. The chain carries TRBV7-8 and TRBJ2-5; TRBD2 matches at 7 bases. With 4 bases clipped from V and 4 bases from J, the junction kept 9 bases outside the gene matches. The CDR3 covers 15 residues. CDR1 is SGHVS, CDR2 FQNEAQ, per germline.

The V gene is TRBV9, the J gene TRBJ2-3; weak D call: TRBD1 (6 bases). Per the germline V gene, CDR1 is SGDLS and CDR2 is YYNGEE. V lost 0 bases and J 0 bases, leaving 11 bases between the germline ends. The CDR3 loop spans 16 amino acids. CDR3 nucleotide sequence: TGTGCCAGCAGCGTAGAGGGACACTTAAGCACAGATACGCAGTATTTT. Translating it yields CASSVEGHLSTDTQYF.

This clonotype has ten or more counts. The V call is TRBV12-3 or TRBV12-4, the J call TRBJ2-5, with D maybe TRBD1 (5 bases). The CDR3 contains 16 residues. Deletions cut 0 bases from V and 8 bases from J, with 19 bases between. The CDR3 sequence: CASSLALRGRQQTQYF. In nucleotides, the CDR3 is TGTGCCAGCAGTTTAGCGCTAAGGGGTAGACAGCAAACCCAGTACTTC.

Regarding this clonotype: Since a much larger clone is just one base distant, this may be a read error. The chain is built from TRBV6-1 and TRBJ1-5; D ambiguous. The V end was cut by 6 bases, the J end by 3 bases, with 12 bases between. The CDR3 totals 14 residues. From germline, CDR1 is MNHNS and CDR2 SASEGT. CDR3 DNA sequence: TGTGCCAGCAGCCCCAACCGTAACAATCAGCCCCAGCATTTT. Translated: CASSPNRNNQPQHF.

This clonotype came up many times. The chain is built from TRBV5-8 and TRBJ2-6; perhaps TRBD1 as D (5 bases). Germline CDR1 SGHTS, CDR2 YDEGEE. V lost 0 bases to trimming and J lost 0 bases, with 7 bases between them. The CDR3 consists of 16 residues. The CDR3 reads CASSLGQFSGANVLTF. As DNA, the CDR3 is TGTGCCAGCAGCTTGGGACAGTTCTCTGGGGCCAACGTCCTGACTTTC.

This chain uses TRBV11-2 with TRBJ2-3, with 7 bases lining up with TRBD1. There are 11 residues in the CDR3. V was pared by 4 bases and J by 10 bases, with 2 bases of the junction left unmatched. Germline values: CDR1 SGHAT, CDR2 FQNNGV. The CDR3 here is CASSSGQAQYF. CDR3 DNA: TGTGCCAGCAGCTCTGGACAGGCGCAGTATTTT. The complete variable domain, with remaining parts taken from reference TRBV11-2 and TRBJ2-3, reads EAGVAQSPRYKIIEKRQSVAFWCNPISGHATLYWYQQILGQGPKLLIQFQNNGVVDDSQLPKDRFSAERLKGVDSTLKIQPAKLEDSAVYLCASSSGQAQYFGPGTRLTVL.

The chain recombines TRBV14 with TRBJ2-6; D is undetermined. Germline V gene sequence: CDR1 SGHDN, CDR2 FVKESK. With 4 bases removed from V and 4 bases from J, the gap between germline ends came to 14 bases. This CDR3 spans 16 amino acids. The CDR3: CASSPTSGLGANVLTF. As DNA, the CDR3 is TGTGCCAGCAGCCCCACTTCCGGGCTCGGGGCCAACGTCCTGACTTTC. Together with reference TRBV14 and TRBJ2-6, the CDR3 gives the full variable domain: EAGVTQFPSHSVIEKGQTVTLRCDPISGHDNLYWYRRVMGKEIKFLLHFVKESKQDESGMPNNRFLAERTGGTYSTLKVQPAELEDSGVYFCASSPTSGLGANVLTFGAGSRLTVL.

This clonotype has just one count. The chain uses TRBV7-9 and TRBJ2-1, with TRBD2 identical over 7 bases. Trimming removed 0 bases from V and 3 bases from J; junction bases left unmatched: 5. The CDR3 extends over 16 amino acids. Germline CDR1 is SEHNR and CDR2 is FQNEAQ (reference sequence). The DNA for the CDR3 is TGTGCCAGCAGCTTAGCAGCGGGGCCGGACTACAATGAGCAGTTCTTC. Protein product: CASSLAAGPDYNEQFF. Drawing the rest from reference TRBV7-9 and TRBJ2-1, the complete variable domain is DTGVSQNPRHKITKRGQNVTFRCDPISEHNRLYWYRQTLGQGPEFLTYFQNEAQLEKSRLLSDRFSAERPKGSFSTLEIQRTEQGDSAMYLCASSLAAGPDYNEQFFGPGTRLTVL.

This clonotype was recorded many times. The chain employs TRBV7-2 and TRBJ1-2; 7 nucleotides align to TRBD1. The germline CDR1 and CDR2 sequences are SGHTA and FQGNSA. The CDR3 totals 12 residues. The ends lost 2 bases at V and 7 bases at J; junction bases unmatched: 1. The CDR3, as DNA: TGTGCCAGCAGCTTATGGACAGGTGGCTACACCTTC. Translation gives CASSLWTGGYTF.

This clonotype was recorded at least ten times. This CDR3 is CAISEWTSVAGPNEQFF. For the CDR3, the DNA is TGTGCCATCAGTGAGTGGACTAGCGTAGCCGGCCCCAATGAGCAGTTCTTC. This chain joins TRBV10-3 and TRBJ2-1, with 9 bases that match TRBD2. The CDR3 is 17 amino acids. Germline trimming cut 1 base from V and 6 bases from J; bases unmatched to any gene: 10. Germline CDR1 ENHRY, CDR2 SYGVKD.

The V call is TRBV20-1, the J call TRBJ1-4; the D gene is possibly TRBD1 (5 bases). Germline-derived CDR1 and CDR2 are DFQATT and SNEGSKA (reference sequence). V gave up 3 bases and J gave up 6 bases, with 11 bases separating them. This CDR3 comprises 13 residues. CDR3 DNA sequence: TGCAGTGCTAGTGCCCAGGGATATGAAAAACTGTTTTTT. Amino acid sequence: CSASAQGYEKLFF.

Of note for this clonotype: An end of the junction does not agree with germline; a read error may underlie this. J is TRBJ2-3 and V is TRBV7-2, with TRBD2 identical over 8 bases. CDR3 length: 14 amino acids. Germline V CDR1 and CDR2: SGHTA, FQGNSA. The CDR3 DNA reads as TGTGCAAGCAGCTTACGGACTAGCATAAATACGCAGTATTTT. This translates into CASSLRTSINTQYF.

V is TRBV15 and J is TRBJ1-3; TRBD1 might be the D (5 bases). The length of the CDR3 is 16 residues. Germline V lookup: CDR1 LNHNV, CDR2 YYDKDF (reference sequence). V lost 3 bases and J 8 bases, leaving 20 bases between the germline ends. The CDR3 coding sequence is TGTGCCACCAGCAGGGAACCGAGACAGTATGGCTACACCATATATTTT. Its translation is CATSREPRQYGYTIYF.

The CDR3 sequence is CASSPPGGFYGYTF. The DNA for the CDR3 is TGTGCCAGCAGCCCCCCTGGGGGCTTCTATGGCTACACCTTC. This chain connects TRBV11-2 to TRBJ1-2; TRBD1 might be the D (6 bases). The V gene's germline CDR1 is SGHAT and CDR2 FQNNGV. Between the trimmed V and J ends, which lost 5 bases and 4 bases, there was a span of 14 bases. CDR3 length: 14 amino acids.

This clonotype was counted many times. This chain joins TRBV9 and TRBJ2-4; the D is unclear. The CDR3 covers 13 residues. Germline assignment: CDR1 SGDLS and CDR2 YYNGEE. V lost 0 bases, J lost 5 bases, and 6 bases lay in between. CDR3 sequence: CASSVGSQNIQYF. The CDR3 nucleotides are TGTGCCAGCAGCGTAGGGAGCCAAAACATTCAGTACTTC.

This clonotype came up a few times. The CDR3, as DNA: TGCGCCAGCAGCCTCAGAAGACTAGCGATGAACACCGGGGAGCTGTTTTTT. Protein product: CASSLRRLAMNTGELFF. The chain has TRBV4-1 and TRBJ2-2, with 8 nucleotides matching TRBD2. The germline V gene encodes CDR1 MGHRA and CDR2 YSYEKL. This CDR3 is built from 17 residues. Trimming cost V 4 bases and J 1 base; bases outside gene matches: 8.